The 6 T cell receptor beta chains below come from one sample, sequenced in a study of vaccination and CD4 T cells after COVID-19. The treatment was: roughly 11-day PBMC culture with coronavirus spike peptide pools or control peptides (ViraFEST assay). Antigens of these TCRs are unknown. Cultured CD4+ T cells had their DNA profiled by the Oncomine TCR Beta short-read assay. One entry per CDR3 protein, called by TCRdb with MiXCR from the PCR reads. The repertoire holds roughly 16,000 distinct CDR3 sequences, more than 65% seen once, with about 8.9% in the top ten. Source: CD4+ T cells from blood, cultured in vitro, taken after SARS-CoV-2 vaccination. The receptors stem from a human donor who received a COVID-19 vaccine.

CDR3 loop: CASSGTGWSFADTEAFF. CDR3 in DNA: TGCGCCAGCAGCGGGACAGGGTGGAGCTTTGCGGACACTGAAGCTTTCTTT. V and J are TRBV5-1 and TRBJ1-1; 9 nucleotides align to TRBD1. The germline gives CDR1 SGHRS, CDR2 YFSETQ. V lost 4 bases and J lost 3; bases outside the gene matches: 13. The CDR3 consists of 17 residues.

CDR3 sequence reads: CASSPGDSGNTIYF. CDR3 sequence (DNA): TGTGCCAGTAGTCCCGGCGACTCTGGAAACACCATATATTTT. J is TRBJ1-3 and V is TRBV19; D remains ambiguous. V lost 5 bases, J lost 0 bases, and 8 bases lay in between. The CDR3 has 14 amino acids. CDR1 LNHDA and CDR2 SQIVND come from the germline V gene (reference sequence).

In its sample, this clonotype was seen a few times. This sequence joins TRBV20-1 and TRBJ2-4, with D possibly matching TRBD1 (6 bases). Germline assignment: CDR1 DFQATT and CDR2 SNEGSKA (reference sequence). Trimming took off 0 bases at V and 5 bases at J, with 17 bases between the two ends. CDR3 size: 16 residues. The CDR3 DNA reads TGCAGTGCTAGAGATCCCGCAGGGGCTCTTGAAAACATTCAGTACTTC. The encoded protein is CSARDPAGALENIQYF.

The rearrangement uses TRBV6-1 and TRBJ1-1; 7 bases agree with TRBD1. The CDR3 is made up of 14 amino acids. Germline V gene sequence: CDR1 MNHNS, CDR2 SASEGT. Germline trimming cut 8 bases from V and 1 base from J; bases unmatched to any gene: 7. The CDR3 region has the DNA TGTGCCAGCGCAGCTAGGACAGGGAACACTGAAGCTTTCTTT. Protein: CASAARTGNTEAFF.

V gene TRBV20-1 combines with J gene TRBJ1-5; D unresolved. V was cut by 0 bases and J by 4 bases, with 10 bases left in between. Germline V lookup: CDR1 DFQATT, CDR2 SNEGSKA (reference sequence). This CDR3 spans 14 amino acids. As DNA, the CDR3 is TGCAGTGCTAGAGAGGGTGGGAAAAATCAGCCCCAGCATTTT. It translates to CSAREGGKNQPQHF.

This chain links TRBV28 with TRBJ1-6, with a tentative D call TRBD1 (6 bases). The germline V gene encodes CDR1 MDHEN and CDR2 SYDVKM. This CDR3 comprises 12 residues. CDR3 amino acids: CATMDRNSPLHF. The CDR3 DNA sequence: TGTGCAACGATGGACAGAAATTCACCCCTCCACTTT.